The clone carrying this T cell receptor (beta chain) was counted a few times. TCRdb re-called the 5' RACE reads through MiXCR, storing one row per CDR3 protein. The data contain roughly 130,000 distinct CDR3 sequences, roughly an eighth of them singletons. These data come from a study of CD8 T cells in ankylosing spondylitis. Sequenced material: blood, either unsorted or a sorted T cell fraction (not recorded which). This TCR was sampled from a female donor with ankylosing spondylitis or in good health (not recorded which).

Here the CDR3 DNA reads TGTGCCAGCTCGATGACAGGGGACACTGAAGCTTTCTTT. This translates into CASSMTGDTEAFF. The genes are TRBV18 and TRBJ1-1, with 8 bases fitting TRBD1. With V trimmed by 6 bases and J by 3 bases, 3 bases remained unmatched. This CDR3 is built from 13 residues. Germline V gives CDR1 KGHSH, CDR2 LQKENI.